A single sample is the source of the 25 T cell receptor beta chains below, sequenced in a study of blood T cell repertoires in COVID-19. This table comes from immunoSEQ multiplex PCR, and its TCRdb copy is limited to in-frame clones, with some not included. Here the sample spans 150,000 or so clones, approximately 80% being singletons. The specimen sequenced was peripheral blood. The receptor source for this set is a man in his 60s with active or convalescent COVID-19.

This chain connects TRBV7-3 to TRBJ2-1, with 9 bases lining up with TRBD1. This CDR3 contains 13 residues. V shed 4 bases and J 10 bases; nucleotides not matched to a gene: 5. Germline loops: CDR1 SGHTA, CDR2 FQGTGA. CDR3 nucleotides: TGTGCCAGCAGCTCAGACAGGGGGGGCGAGCAGTTCTTC. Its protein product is CASSSDRGGEQFF.

CDR3: CASSQGLAGVIGELFF. The CDR3, as DNA: TGTGCCAGCAGCCAAGGACTAGCGGGAGTTATCGGGGAGCTGTTTTTT. V is TRBV14 and J is TRBJ2-2; 12 bases are a match to TRBD2. Looked up from germline, CDR1 is SGHDN and CDR2 is FVKESK. Losses at the gene ends were 1 base for V and 7 bases for J; bases not matched to a gene: 4. The CDR3 length is 16 residues.

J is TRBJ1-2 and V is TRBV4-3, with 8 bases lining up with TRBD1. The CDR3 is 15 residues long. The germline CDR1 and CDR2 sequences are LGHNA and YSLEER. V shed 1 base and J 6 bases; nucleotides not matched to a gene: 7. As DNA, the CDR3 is TGCGCCAGCAGCCAAGGGGTCTTGGGACAGGATGGCTACACCTTC. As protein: CASSQGVLGQDGYTF.

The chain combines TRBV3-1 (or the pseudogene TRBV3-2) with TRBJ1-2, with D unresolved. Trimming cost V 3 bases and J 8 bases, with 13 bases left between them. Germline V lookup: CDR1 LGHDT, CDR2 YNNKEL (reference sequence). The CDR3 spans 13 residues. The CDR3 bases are TGTGCCAGCAGCCAGGGCCCCCCAGGAGGCTACACCTTC. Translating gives CASSQGPPGGYTF.

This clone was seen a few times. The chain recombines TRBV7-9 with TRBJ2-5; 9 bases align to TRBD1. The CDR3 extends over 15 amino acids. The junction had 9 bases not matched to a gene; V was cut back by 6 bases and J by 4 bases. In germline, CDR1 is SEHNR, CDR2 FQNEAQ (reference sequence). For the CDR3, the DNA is TGTGCCAGCAGTCCCCCGTCGACAGGGGGAGAGACCCAGTACTTC. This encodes CASSPPSTGGETQYF.

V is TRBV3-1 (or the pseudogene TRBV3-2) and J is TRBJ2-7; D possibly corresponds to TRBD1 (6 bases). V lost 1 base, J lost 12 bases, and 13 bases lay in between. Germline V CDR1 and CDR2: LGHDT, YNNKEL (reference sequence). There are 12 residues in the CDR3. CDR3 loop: CASSQGQARGYF. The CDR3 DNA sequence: TGTGCCAGCAGCCAAGGACAGGCTCGTGGGTACTTC.

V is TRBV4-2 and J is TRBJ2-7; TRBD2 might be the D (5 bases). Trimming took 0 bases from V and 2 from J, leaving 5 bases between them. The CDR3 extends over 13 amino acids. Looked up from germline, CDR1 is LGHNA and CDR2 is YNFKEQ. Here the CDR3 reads CASSQEGAYEQYF. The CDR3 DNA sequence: TGTGCCAGCAGCCAAGAGGGAGCCTACGAGCAGTACTTC.

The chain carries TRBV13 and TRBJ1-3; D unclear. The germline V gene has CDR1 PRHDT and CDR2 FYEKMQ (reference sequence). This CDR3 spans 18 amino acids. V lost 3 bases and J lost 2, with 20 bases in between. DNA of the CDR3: TGTGCCAGCAGCTTCCCTCCCCTGCCAGGTGGCACTGGAAACACCATATATTTT. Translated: CASSFPPLPGGTGNTIYF.

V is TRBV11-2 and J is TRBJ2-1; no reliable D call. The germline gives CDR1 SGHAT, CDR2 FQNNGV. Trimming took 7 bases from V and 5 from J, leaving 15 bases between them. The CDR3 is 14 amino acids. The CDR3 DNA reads TGTGCCAGCAAAGAACAGCCAAACGACAATGAGCAGTTCTTC. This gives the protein CASKEQPNDNEQFF.

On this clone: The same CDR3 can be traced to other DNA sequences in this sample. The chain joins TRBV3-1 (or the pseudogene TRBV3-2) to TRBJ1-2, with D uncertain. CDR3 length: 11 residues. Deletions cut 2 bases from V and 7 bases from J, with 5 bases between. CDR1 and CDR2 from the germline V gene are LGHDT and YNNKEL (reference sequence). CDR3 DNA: TGTGCCAGCAGCCAACAGGCTGGCTACACCTTC. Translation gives CASSQQAGYTF.

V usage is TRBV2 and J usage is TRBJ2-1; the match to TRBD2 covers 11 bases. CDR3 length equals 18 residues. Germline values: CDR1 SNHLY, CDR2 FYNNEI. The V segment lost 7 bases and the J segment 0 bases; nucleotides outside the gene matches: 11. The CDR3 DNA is TGTGCCAGCATGGGGGCTAGCGGGAGGCTGAGCTCCTACAATGAGCAGTTCTTC. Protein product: CASMGASGRLSSYNEQFF.

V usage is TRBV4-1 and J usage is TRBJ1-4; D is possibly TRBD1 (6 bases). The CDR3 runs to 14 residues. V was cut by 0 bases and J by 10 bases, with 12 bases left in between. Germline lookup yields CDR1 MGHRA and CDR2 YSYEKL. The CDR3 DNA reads TGCGCCAGCAGCCAAGACCAGGGGAGGGGAAAACTGTTTTTT. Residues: CASSQDQGRGKLFF.

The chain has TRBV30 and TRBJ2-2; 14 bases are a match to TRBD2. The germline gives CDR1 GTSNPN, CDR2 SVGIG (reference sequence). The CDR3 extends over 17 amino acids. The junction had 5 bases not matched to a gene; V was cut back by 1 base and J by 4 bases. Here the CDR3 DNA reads TGTGCCTGGAGTGAATCAGGGACTAGCGGGGGCACCGGGGAGCTGTTTTTT. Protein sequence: CAWSESGTSGGTGELFF.

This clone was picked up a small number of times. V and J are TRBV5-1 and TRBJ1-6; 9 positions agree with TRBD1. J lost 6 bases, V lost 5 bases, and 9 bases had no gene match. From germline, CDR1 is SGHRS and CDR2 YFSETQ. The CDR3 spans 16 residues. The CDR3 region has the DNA TGCGCCAGCAGACAACAGGGGGCGGTGGGTAATTCACCCCTCCACTTT. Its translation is CASRQQGAVGNSPLHF.

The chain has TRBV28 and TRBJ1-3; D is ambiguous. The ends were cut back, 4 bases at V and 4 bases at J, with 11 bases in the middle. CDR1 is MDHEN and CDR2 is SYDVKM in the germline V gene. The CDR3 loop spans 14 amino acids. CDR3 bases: TGTGCCAGCAGTTCATCGGGTCTCGGAAACACCATATATTTT. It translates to CASSSSGLGNTIYF.

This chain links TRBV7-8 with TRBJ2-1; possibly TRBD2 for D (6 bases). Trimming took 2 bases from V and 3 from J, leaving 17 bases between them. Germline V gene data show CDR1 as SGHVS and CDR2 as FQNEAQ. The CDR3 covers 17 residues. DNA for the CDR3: TGTGCCAGCAGCTTAAGTCCTGGACTGGGAGGCTACAATGAGCAGTTCTTC. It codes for CASSLSPGLGGYNEQFF. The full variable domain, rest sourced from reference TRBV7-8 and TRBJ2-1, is GAGVSQSPRYKVAKRGQDVALRCDPISGHVSLFWYQQALGQGPEFLTYFQNEAQLDKSGLPSDRFFAERPEGSVSTLKIQRTQQEDSAVYLCASSLSPGLGGYNEQFFGPGTRLTVL.

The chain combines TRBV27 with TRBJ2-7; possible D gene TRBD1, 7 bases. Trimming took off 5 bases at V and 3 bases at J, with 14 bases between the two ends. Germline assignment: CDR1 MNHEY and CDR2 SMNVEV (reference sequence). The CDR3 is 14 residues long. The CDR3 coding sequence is TGTGCCAGCAGTCCAAACAGGGGAGGCTACGAGCAGTACTTC. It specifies CASSPNRGGYEQYF.

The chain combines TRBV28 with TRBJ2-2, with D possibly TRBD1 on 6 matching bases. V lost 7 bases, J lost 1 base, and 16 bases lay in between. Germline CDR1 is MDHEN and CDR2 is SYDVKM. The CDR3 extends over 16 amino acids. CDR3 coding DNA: TGTGCCAGCAAACGGGACACCGGCGGGAACACCGGGGAGCTGTTTTTT. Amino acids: CASKRDTGGNTGELFF. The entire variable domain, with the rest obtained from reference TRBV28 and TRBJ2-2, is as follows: DVKVTQSSRYLVKRTGEKVFLECVQDMDHENMFWYRQDPGLGLRLIYFSYDVKMKEKGDIPEGYSVSREKKERFSLILESASTNQTSMYLCASKRDTGGNTGELFFGEGSRLTVL.

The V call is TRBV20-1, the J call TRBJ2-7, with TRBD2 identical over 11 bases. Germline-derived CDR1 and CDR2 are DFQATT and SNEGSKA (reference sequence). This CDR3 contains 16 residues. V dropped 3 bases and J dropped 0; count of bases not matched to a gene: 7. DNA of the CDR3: TGCAGTGCTAGTCGGCTAGCGGGAGGTAGCTCCTACGAGCAGTACTTC. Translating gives CSASRLAGGSSYEQYF.

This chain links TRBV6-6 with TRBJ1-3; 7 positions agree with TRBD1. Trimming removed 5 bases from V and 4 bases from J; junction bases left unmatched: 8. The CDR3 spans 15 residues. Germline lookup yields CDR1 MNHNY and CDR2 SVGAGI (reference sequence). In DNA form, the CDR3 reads TGTGCCAGCAGTGCAGACAGGGTCGAGGGAAACACCATATATTTT. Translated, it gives CASSADRVEGNTIYF.

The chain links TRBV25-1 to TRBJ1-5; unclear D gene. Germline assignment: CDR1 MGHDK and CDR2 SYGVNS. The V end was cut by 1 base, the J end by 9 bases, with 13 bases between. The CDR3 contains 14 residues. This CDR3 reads CASSESEGGGPQHF. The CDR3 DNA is TGTGCCAGCAGTGAATCGGAGGGAGGTGGGCCCCAGCATTTT.

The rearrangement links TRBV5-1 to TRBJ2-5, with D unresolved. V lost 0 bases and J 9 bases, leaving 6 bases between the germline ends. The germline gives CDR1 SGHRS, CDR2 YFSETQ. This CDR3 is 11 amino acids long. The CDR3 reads CASSLARAQYF. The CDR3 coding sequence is TGCGCCAGCAGCTTGGCCCGGGCCCAGTACTTC.

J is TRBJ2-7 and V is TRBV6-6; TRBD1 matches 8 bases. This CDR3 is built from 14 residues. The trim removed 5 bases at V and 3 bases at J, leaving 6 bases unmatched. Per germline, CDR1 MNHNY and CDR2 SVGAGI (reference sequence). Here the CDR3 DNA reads TGTGCCAGCAGTGCAGGGGGCGCGAACTACGAGCAGTACTTC. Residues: CASSAGGANYEQYF.

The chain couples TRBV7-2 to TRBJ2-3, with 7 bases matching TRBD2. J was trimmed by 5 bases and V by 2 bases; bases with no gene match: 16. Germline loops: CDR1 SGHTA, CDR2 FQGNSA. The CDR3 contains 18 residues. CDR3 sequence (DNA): TGTGCCAGCAGCTTAAAGTCAACGGCCACTAGCGCCGGAGATACGCAGTATTTT. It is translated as CASSLKSTATSAGDTQYF.

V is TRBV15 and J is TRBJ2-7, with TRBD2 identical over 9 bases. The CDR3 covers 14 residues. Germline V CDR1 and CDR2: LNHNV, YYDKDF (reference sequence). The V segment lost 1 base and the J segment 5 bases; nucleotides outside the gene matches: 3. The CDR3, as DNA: TGTGCCACCAGCAGAGGGACTAGCGTCGACGAGCAGTACTTC. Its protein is CATSRGTSVDEQYF.